This T cell receptor (beta chain) was observed in a study of shared clonotypes between healthy human individuals. Overall study findings and caveats: What naive subsets generally showed was a larger estimated richness than memory subsets showed.

This clone was recorded once. The antigen is not known. V was clipped by 8 bases and J by 8 bases, with 19 bases between them. This CDR3 is 14 amino acids long. Germline-derived CDR1 and CDR2 are MNHEY and SMNVEV (reference sequence). The test was conducted at deep level. Researchers divided each subset's genomic DNA evenly across several immunoSEQ plates. Authors' data handling: ImmunoSEQ output lacked quality scores and full-length reads, limiting matched filtering. TCRdb's table, derived via immunoSEQ multiplex PCR, lists solely in-frame clones and lacks some. V and J calls and clone size follow that table, whereas D and trimming were derived from the DNA. The sample has about 2.4 million clones; approximately 93% are singletons.

The chain links TRBV27 to TRBJ2-1; D is perhaps TRBD2 (5 bases). The specimen was naive CD4+ T cells from PBMCs. The subset is: CD45RA+ positively selected. This TCR came from a man aged 18 to 30 in good health. Some clones in this sample may be carry-over from other donors' samples. CDR3 in DNA: TGTGCCAGCCCCAGAGGGCCCCAGACACATGAGCAGTTCTTC. Translation: CASPRGPQTHEQFF.